These 18 T cell receptor beta chains share one sample of origin, sequenced in a study of shared clonotypes between healthy human individuals. TCRdb keeps only in-frame clones here, not all; method: immunoSEQ multiplex PCR. The sample holds roughly 1,500,000 clones, approximately 98% seen once. Input material: naive CD4+ T cells sorted from blood. Subset specified: CD45RA+ positively selected. These TCRs come from a man between 25 and 39 years old in good health.

This rearrangement joins TRBV9 to TRBJ2-1; D is ambiguous. The germline gives CDR1 SGDLS, CDR2 YYNGEE. Trimming shortened V by 2 bases and J by 3 bases, and 6 bases separated the two germline ends. This CDR3 has 13 amino acids. The chain's CDR3 is CASSVLYYNEQFF. The CDR3 bases are TGTGCCAGCAGCGTTCTGTACTACAATGAGCAGTTCTTC.

The genes are TRBV7-2 and TRBJ1-4; possibly TRBD1 for D (6 bases). Looked up from germline, CDR1 is SGHTA and CDR2 is FQGNSA. The V and J ends lost 1 base and 7 bases respectively, with 13 bases between them. The CDR3 covers 15 residues. CDR3 sequence reads: CASSLVGGAGEKLFF. DNA of the CDR3: TGTGCCAGCAGCTTAGTCGGGGGCGCCGGTGAAAAACTGTTTTTT.

J is TRBJ1-1 and V is TRBV5-1; D remains unclear. The germline gives CDR1 SGHRS, CDR2 YFSETQ. Trimming shortened V by 1 base and J by 1 base, and 11 bases separated the two germline ends. The CDR3 is 15 residues long. The chain's CDR3 is CASSLLGEANTEAFF. The CDR3 DNA is TGCGCCAGCAGCTTGTTGGGCGAGGCGAACACTGAAGCTTTCTTT.

The chain employs TRBV6-5 and TRBJ2-3, with 10 bases matching TRBD2. The J segment lost 2 bases and the V segment lost 6 bases, leaving 2 bases of the junction unmatched. The CDR3 spans 14 residues. Germline lookup yields CDR1 MNHEY and CDR2 SVGAGI. The CDR3 is CASSGLAVTDTQYF. The CDR3 bases are TGTGCCAGCAGCGGACTAGCGGTCACAGATACGCAGTATTTT.

The rearrangement joins TRBV18 to TRBJ2-1; tentative D call: TRBD2 (5 bases). Germline V gene sequence: CDR1 KGHSH, CDR2 LQKENI. There are 16 residues in the CDR3. V was clipped by 3 bases and J by 6 bases, with 18 bases between them. The CDR3 nucleotides are TGTGCCAGCTCACCTCCCAGAGGGTCAGGTTCCAATGAGCAGTTCTTC. Translated, it gives CASSPPRGSGSNEQFF.

The V gene is TRBV19, the J gene TRBJ2-4; no clear D. The CDR3 totals 12 residues. Trimming stripped 1 base from V and 6 bases from J, with 4 bases between. CDR1 and CDR2 (germline): LNHDA, SQIVND (reference sequence). CDR3 in DNA: TGTGCCAGTAGTATAGTTAGAAACATTCAGTACTTC. It specifies CASSIVRNIQYF.

The CDR3 reads CATSRARKGLAGDPRYEQYF. The CDR3 DNA is TGTGCCACCAGCAGAGCCCGAAAGGGACTAGCGGGAGATCCGCGGTACGAGCAGTACTTC. V and J are TRBV15 and TRBJ2-7, with TRBD2 matching over 14 bases. The trim removed 1 base at V and 4 bases at J, leaving 15 bases unmatched. The germline CDR1 and CDR2 sequences are LNHNV and YYDKDF (reference sequence). CDR3 length: 20 residues.

The chain carries TRBV25-1 and TRBJ1-4; the D is unclear. This CDR3 is built from 16 residues. Trimming took off 2 bases at V and 8 bases at J, with 18 bases between the two ends. The V gene's germline CDR1 is MGHDK and CDR2 SYGVNS. This CDR3 reads CASSEPRRERGEKLFF. The CDR3, as DNA: TGTGCCAGCAGTGAACCCAGGAGAGAAAGAGGGGAAAAACTGTTTTTT. The entire variable domain, with the rest obtained from reference TRBV25-1 and TRBJ1-4, is as follows: EADIYQTPRYLVIGTGKKITLECSQTMGHDKMYWYQQDPGMELHLIHYSYGVNSTEKGDLSSESTVSRIRTEHFPLTLESARPSHTSQYLCASSEPRRERGEKLFFGSGTQLSVL.

Comment on this clone: Other DNA sequences in this sample translate to the same CDR3. The chain joins TRBV27 to TRBJ2-7; TRBD2 agrees at 12 bases. With 6 bases clipped from V and 2 bases from J, the junction kept 2 bases outside the gene matches. Germline V gives CDR1 MNHEY, CDR2 SMNVEV (reference sequence). The CDR3 is made up of 14 amino acids. The CDR3 is CASSRTSGAYEQYF. The CDR3, as DNA: TGTGCCAGCAGCCGGACTAGCGGGGCCTACGAGCAGTACTTC.

The chain recombines TRBV5-1 with TRBJ2-1; D unresolved. The CDR3 has 14 amino acids. Germline V gene data show CDR1 as SGHRS and CDR2 as YFSETQ. V lost 0 bases and J lost 7, with 11 bases in between. The CDR3: CASSLAGFGNEQFF. CDR3 DNA: TGCGCCAGCAGCTTGGCCGGATTTGGGAATGAGCAGTTCTTC.

The table lists this clone with a count of one. The rearrangement uses TRBV9 and TRBJ2-5; D is unclear. V was shortened by 0 bases and J by 1 base, with 7 bases between the two germline ends. The CDR3 is 14 residues long. Germline V gene lookup returns CDR1 SGDLS and CDR2 YYNGEE. The CDR3 DNA is TGTGCCAGCAGCGTAGATATAACCCAAGAGACCCAGTACTTC. Its translation is CASSVDITQETQYF.

V is TRBV7-9 and J is TRBJ2-5, with D possibly matching TRBD2 (6 bases). The CDR3 runs 16 residues. Germline V CDR1 and CDR2: SEHNR, FQNEAQ (reference sequence). V was pared by 2 bases and J by 2 bases, with 15 bases between. The chain's CDR3 is CASSLRGGKSQETQYF. As DNA, the CDR3 is TGTGCCAGCAGCTTAAGGGGCGGGAAATCTCAAGAGACCCAGTACTTC.

With regard to this clone: Other DNA variants within this sample encode the same CDR3. The gene calls are TRBV9 and TRBJ2-7; TRBD2 matches 12 bases. V lost 2 bases, J lost 3 bases, and 3 bases stayed unmatched. CDR3 length: 15 residues. The germline gives CDR1 SGDLS, CDR2 YYNGEE. The CDR3 spells CASSVGLAGNYEQYF. In DNA form, the CDR3 reads TGTGCCAGCAGCGTCGGACTAGCGGGGAACTACGAGCAGTACTTC.

The chain uses TRBV9 and TRBJ1-3; no firm D call. The CDR3 loop spans 16 amino acids. Germline V gene data show CDR1 as SGDLS and CDR2 as YYNGEE. The V end was cut by 0 bases, the J end by 0 bases, with 10 bases between. The CDR3 spells CASSVGHRSSGNTIYF. The CDR3, as DNA: TGTGCCAGCAGCGTAGGTCACCGAAGCTCTGGAAACACCATATATTTT.

The chain joins TRBV7-9 to TRBJ2-4, with D possibly TRBD1 on 6 matching bases. CDR1 is SEHNR and CDR2 is FQNEAQ in the germline V gene (reference sequence). This CDR3 has 17 amino acids. The V end was cut by 1 base, the J end by 0 bases, with 13 bases between. The chain's CDR3 is CASSLVAGTLAKNIQYF. CDR3 nucleotides: TGTGCCAGCAGCTTAGTAGCAGGGACATTAGCCAAAAACATTCAGTACTTC.

V and J are TRBV10-1 and TRBJ2-1; TRBD1 matches 7 bases. The germline CDR1 and CDR2 sequences are WNHNN and SYGVQD (reference sequence). The CDR3 consists of 16 residues. V trimming: 0 bases; J trimming: 1 base; junction bases outside the gene matches: 3. CDR3: CASSESGGASYNEQFF. CDR3 coding DNA: TGCGCCAGCAGTGAGTCAGGGGGCGCTTCCTACAATGAGCAGTTCTTC.

The gene calls are TRBV9 and TRBJ2-1; 8 positions match TRBD1. Looked up from germline, CDR1 is SGDLS and CDR2 is YYNGEE. The CDR3 sequence is 16 residues long. V dropped 4 bases and J dropped 6; count of bases not matched to a gene: 12. DNA of the CDR3: TGTGCCAGCAGCCCGGGGTATGGCAGGGGGCGCAATGAGCAGTTCTTC. The encoded protein is CASSPGYGRGRNEQFF.

The chain is built from TRBV7-9 and TRBJ1-4, with 8 nucleotides matching TRBD1. V lost 4 bases and J lost 7; bases outside the gene matches: 5. Germline CDR1 is SEHNR and CDR2 is FQNEAQ (reference sequence). The CDR3 is 14 amino acids. CDR3 loop: CASSSDRGTEKLFF. The CDR3 DNA follows: TGTGCCAGCAGCTCCGACAGGGGTACTGAAAAACTGTTTTTT.